This TCR beta chain was sequenced in a study of CD8 T cells in Susac syndrome. Overall study findings and caveats: The TCR sequencing and HLA analysis in the study involved a relatively small number of individuals, as the study acknowledged.

The TEMRA cells underwent FACS enrichment, while the CD8+ and CD4+ T cells underwent negative isolation. With respect to this clonotype: Its antigen is unknown.

Random-hexamer reverse transcription was applied to about 0.5 to 1 ug RNA. Amplification of TCR beta CDR3 spanned 54 Vbeta and 13 Jbeta via immunoSEQ multiplex PCR. TCRdb processed the immunoSEQ multiplex PCR reads anew with MiXCR; each CDR3 protein has one entry. The data hold 15,000 to 20,000 distinct CDR3 sequences, with about 95% observed a single time. The sequence was collected from a human donor in good health. The sample consisted of CD8+ T cells from PBMCs.

CDR3: CASSRIFQGPQAPYEQYF. CDR3 coding DNA: TGTGCCAGCAGTCGTATATTTCAGGGACCGCAAGCCCCCTACGAGCAGTACTTC. The chain has TRBV27 and TRBJ2-7; D may be TRBD1 or TRBD2 (5 bases each). Germline V gives CDR1 MNHEY, CDR2 SMNVEV (reference sequence). Trimming pared 5 bases from V and 2 bases from J, leaving 25 bases between. This CDR3 is built from 18 residues.